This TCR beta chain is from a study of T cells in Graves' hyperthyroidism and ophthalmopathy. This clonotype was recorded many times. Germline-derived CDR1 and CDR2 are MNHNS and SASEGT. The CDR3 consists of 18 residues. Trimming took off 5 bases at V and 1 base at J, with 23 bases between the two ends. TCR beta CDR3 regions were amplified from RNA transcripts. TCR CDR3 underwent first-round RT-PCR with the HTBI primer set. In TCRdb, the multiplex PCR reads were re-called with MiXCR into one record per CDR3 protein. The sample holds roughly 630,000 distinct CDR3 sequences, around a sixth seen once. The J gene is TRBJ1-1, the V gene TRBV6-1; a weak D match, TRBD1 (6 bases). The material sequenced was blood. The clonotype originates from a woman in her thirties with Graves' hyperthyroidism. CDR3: CASSYHVMGAMGNTEAFF. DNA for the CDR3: TGTGCCAGCAGTTACCACGTTATGGGGGCGATGGGGAACACTGAAGCTTTCTTT.